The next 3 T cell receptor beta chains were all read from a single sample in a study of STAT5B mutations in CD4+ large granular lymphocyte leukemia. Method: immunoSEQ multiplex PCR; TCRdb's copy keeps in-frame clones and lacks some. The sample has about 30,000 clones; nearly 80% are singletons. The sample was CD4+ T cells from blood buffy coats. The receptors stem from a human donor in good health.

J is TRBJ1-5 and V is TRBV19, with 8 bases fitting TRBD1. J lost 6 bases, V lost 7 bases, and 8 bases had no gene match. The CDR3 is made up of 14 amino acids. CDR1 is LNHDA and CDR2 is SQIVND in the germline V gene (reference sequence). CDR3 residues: CASKETGVSQPQHF. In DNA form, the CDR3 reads TGTGCCAGTAAAGAGACAGGGGTGTCTCAGCCCCAGCATTTT.

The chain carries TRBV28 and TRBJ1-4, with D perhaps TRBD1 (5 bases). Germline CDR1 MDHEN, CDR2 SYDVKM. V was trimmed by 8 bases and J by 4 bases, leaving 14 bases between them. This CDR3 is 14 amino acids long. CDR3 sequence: CASVNGGDNEKLFF. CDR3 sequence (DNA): TGTGCCAGCGTCAACGGGGGGGATAATGAAAAACTGTTTTTT.

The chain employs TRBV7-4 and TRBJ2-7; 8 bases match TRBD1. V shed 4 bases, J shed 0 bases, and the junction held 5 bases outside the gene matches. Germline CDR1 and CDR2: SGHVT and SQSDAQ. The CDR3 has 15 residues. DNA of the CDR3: TGTGCCAGCAGCTGGGGACAGGTGAGCTCCTACGAGCAGTACTTC. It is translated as CASSWGQVSSYEQYF.